The present T cell receptor beta chain was sequenced within a study of Graves' ophthalmopathy and Graves' hyperthyroidism. This CDR3 comprises 13 residues. Per the germline V gene, CDR1 is LNHDA and CDR2 is SQIVND (reference sequence). Trimming took 6 bases from V and 4 from J, leaving 10 bases between them. RNA served as the template for amplifying TCR beta CDR3 regions. An initial RT-PCR round employing HTBI primers preceded a second-round multiplex PCR. One entry per CDR3 protein, called by TCRdb with MiXCR from the multiplex PCR reads. The sample holds about 400,000 distinct CDR3 sequences, 15% seen once. This clonotype was seen repeatedly, ten times or more. Hyperthyroidism counted as stable given no ophthalmopathy within 18 months of follow-up. Diagnosis was based on clinical symptoms, serum thyroxine, TRAb, thyroid ultrasound and orbital computed tomography. The PBMC fraction was derived from less than 11 ml of fresh peripheral blood.

This chain links TRBV19 with TRBJ1-5; weak D call: TRBD1 (5 bases). The TCR comes from a woman under 30 with stable Graves' hyperthyroidism. Sample: peripheral blood. The CDR3 region has the DNA TGTGCCAGTAGCCAAAACAGGAATCAGCCCCAGCATTTT. Protein product: CASSQNRNQPQHF.